This TCR beta chain was captured by sequencing in a study of blood T cell repertoires in COVID-19. Overall study context: PBMCs, B-cell-depleted T cells, or T cells were the source of the cDNA or gDNA that made up the material.

Germline lookup yields CDR1 LNHNV and CDR2 YYDKDF (reference sequence). Trimming removed 5 bases from V and 1 base from J, with 14 bases in between. The CDR3 has 15 residues. Using immunoSEQ multiplex PCR, the repertoire was profiled, and TCRdb retains in-frame clones only, with some absent. The sample lists roughly 220,000 clones, roughly 80% seen once, with 5.1% in the top ten. The sample comprised peripheral blood. The rearrangement links TRBV15 to TRBJ2-5, with D perhaps TRBD2 (6 bases). This TCR was sampled from a woman aged 60 to 75 who had recovered from COVID-19. The CDR3 loop is CATSSELGGQETQYF. In DNA, the CDR3 is TGTGCCACCAGCTCCGAGTTGGGGGGCCAAGAGACCCAGTACTTC.